The 24 T cell receptor beta chains presented below share a single source sample, sequenced in a study of blood T cell repertoires in COVID-19. Profiled with immunoSEQ multiplex PCR; TCRdb holds only in-frame clones, not every one. Here the sample spans about 75,000 clones, approximately 90% being singletons. Input material: peripheral blood. The receptors were gathered from a human donor in a cohort sampled during active COVID-19.

The chain has TRBV19 and TRBJ2-3; TRBD1 agrees at 9 bases. Trimming took 8 bases from V and 3 from J; bases not matched to a gene: 9. Germline assignment: CDR1 LNHDA and CDR2 SQIVND (reference sequence). This CDR3 spans 15 amino acids. The CDR3 nucleotides are TGTGCCAGTTCGGGAGGACAGGGGCAAACAGATACGCAGTATTTT. Translation gives CASSGGQGQTDTQYF.

The chain carries TRBV5-4 and TRBJ2-6, with D tentatively TRBD2 (6 bases). V was clipped by 2 bases and J by 2 bases, with 14 bases between them. The germline CDR1 and CDR2 sequences are SGHNT and YYREEE (reference sequence). The CDR3 loop spans 17 amino acids. The CDR3 protein is CASSFETGVAGANVLTF. As DNA, the CDR3 is TGTGCCAGCAGCTTCGAAACGGGGGTAGCTGGGGCCAACGTCCTGACTTTC.

CDR3 DNA: TGTGCCAGCAGCCCACCGGGAAGGGCTGGAAACACCATATATTTT. Protein sequence: CASSPPGRAGNTIYF. This sequence joins TRBV11-2 and TRBJ1-3; unclear D gene. Germline-derived CDR1 and CDR2 are SGHAT and FQNNGV. The CDR3 spans 15 residues. Trimming cost V 5 bases and J 2 bases, with 13 bases left between them.

This sequence joins TRBV28 and TRBJ2-1; D is uncertain. Looked up from germline, CDR1 is MDHEN and CDR2 is SYDVKM. Trimming left V 5 bases short and J 0 bases short, with 11 bases between. This CDR3 is built from 15 residues. The CDR3 here is CASSPSMVSYNEQFF. In DNA, the CDR3 is TGTGCCAGCAGTCCGTCTATGGTCTCCTACAATGAGCAGTTCTTC.

This chain uses TRBV2 with TRBJ1-1; 9 bases fit TRBD1. The J segment lost 6 bases and the V segment lost 6 bases, leaving 5 bases of the junction unmatched. This CDR3 comprises 13 residues. Germline CDR1 reads SNHLY; CDR2 reads FYNNEI. The CDR3 DNA is TGTGCCAGCAGGGCAACAGGGGGCGCTGAAGCTTTCTTT. Its protein product is CASRATGGAEAFF.

The rearrangement joins TRBV6-2 or TRBV6-3 to TRBJ1-1; D not resolved. V was shortened by 3 bases and J by 0 bases, with 11 bases between the two germline ends. The CDR3 has 15 residues. CDR1 and CDR2 from the germline V gene are MNHEY and SVGEGT. CDR3 nucleotide sequence: TGTGCCAGCAGTTATTCCAGGAACATGAACACTGAAGCTTTCTTT. Its protein is CASSYSRNMNTEAFF.

The chain joins TRBV9 to TRBJ1-2, with a weak D call TRBD1 (5 bases). V lost 3 bases, J lost 7 bases, and 16 bases lay in between. The CDR3 contains 14 residues. Germline V CDR1 and CDR2: SGDLS, YYNGEE. CDR3 region: CASSAQTVGPGYTF. CDR3 sequence (DNA): TGTGCCAGCAGCGCCCAAACGGTGGGGCCTGGCTACACCTTC.

This rearrangement joins TRBV11-2 to TRBJ2-7, with TRBD1 identical over 9 bases. The length of the CDR3 is 16 residues. V lost 5 bases and J lost 3; bases outside the gene matches: 11. CDR1 and CDR2 (germline): SGHAT, FQNNGV. The CDR3 coding sequence is TGTGCCAGCAGCCCAACCGGACAGGGGTCTCGCTACGAGCAGTACTTC. Translated: CASSPTGQGSRYEQYF.

This clone appeared once. The gene calls are TRBV28 and TRBJ1-2, with D unclear. Per the germline V gene, CDR1 is MDHEN and CDR2 is SYDVKM. The V end was cut by 4 bases, the J end by 5 bases, with 11 bases between. The CDR3 totals 13 residues. CDR3 residues: CASSSFGGYGYTF. CDR3 sequence (DNA): TGTGCCAGCAGTTCTTTTGGAGGATATGGCTACACCTTC.

The V gene is TRBV6-1, the J gene TRBJ2-1, with 8 bases fitting TRBD2. This CDR3 is built from 16 residues. Germline CDR1 MNHNS, CDR2 SASEGT. The junction had 9 bases not matched to a gene; V was cut back by 3 bases and J by 5 bases. The CDR3 region is CASSDLGRGRDNEQFF. In DNA, the CDR3 is TGTGCCAGCAGTGACCTCGGGAGGGGACGGGACAATGAGCAGTTCTTC.

This chain joins TRBV3-1 (or the pseudogene TRBV3-2) and TRBJ2-1, with 7 bases lining up with TRBD2. V lost 1 base, J lost 7 bases, and 19 bases stayed unmatched. CDR1 and CDR2 (germline): LGHDT, YNNKEL (reference sequence). This CDR3 is 19 amino acids long. CDR3 nucleotide sequence: TGTGCCAGCAGCCAAGCGAAGGGTTGGGGCGGGAGAATGGGGAATGAGCAGTTCTTC. It translates to CASSQAKGWGGRMGNEQFF.

The chain employs TRBV10-3 and TRBJ2-7, with a weak D call TRBD1 (5 bases). The V gene's germline CDR1 is ENHRY and CDR2 SYGVKD. The V end lost 3 bases, the J end lost 4 bases, and 7 bases lay between the germline ends. This CDR3 has 12 amino acids. The CDR3 here is CAISEQVYEQYF. For the CDR3, the DNA is TGTGCCATCAGTGAACAGGTTTACGAGCAGTACTTC.

The chain couples TRBV19 to TRBJ1-1, with 9 nucleotides matching TRBD1. Germline-derived CDR1 and CDR2 are LNHDA and SQIVND (reference sequence). The CDR3 runs to 15 residues. With 6 bases clipped from V and 5 bases from J, the junction kept 10 bases outside the gene matches. The DNA of the CDR3 is TGTGCCAGTAGGGGCCCCGGGACAGGGAAAACTGAAGCTTTCTTT. Protein: CASRGPGTGKTEAFF.

J is TRBJ2-6 and V is TRBV21-1; the table's D call of TRBD1 was not tested on the DNA. TRBV21-1 is flagged as a pseudogene. This CDR3 is 17 amino acids long. The CDR3 loop reads CASTQDRASYGANVLTF. The CDR3 DNA reads as TGTGCCAGCACCCAGGACAGGGCCTCTTATGGGGCCAACGTCCTGACTTTC.

The V gene is TRBV10-3, the J gene TRBJ1-1; D not resolved. This CDR3 is built from 13 residues. The germline CDR1 and CDR2 sequences are ENHRY and SYGVKD. The V and J ends lost 2 bases and 4 bases respectively, with 8 bases between them. Here the CDR3 reads CAISEEGGTEAFF. The CDR3 coding sequence is TGTGCCATCAGTGAGGAGGGAGGCACTGAAGCTTTCTTT.

V gene TRBV5-6 combines with J gene TRBJ1-5; 11 positions agree with TRBD1. Germline CDR1 and CDR2: SGHDT and YYEEEE. J was trimmed by 5 bases and V by 4 bases; bases with no gene match: 8. The CDR3 is made up of 16 amino acids. CDR3 in amino acids: CASSPDRGRSDQPQHF. As DNA, the CDR3 is TGTGCCAGCAGCCCGGACAGGGGGCGATCCGATCAGCCCCAGCATTTT.

This clone was seen once. V and J are TRBV5-6 and TRBJ2-1; 10 nucleotides line up with TRBD1. CDR3 length: 14 amino acids. Losses at the gene ends were 4 bases for V and 5 bases for J; bases not matched to a gene: 3. CDR1 SGHDT and CDR2 YYEEEE come from the germline V gene. As DNA, the CDR3 is TGTGCCAGCAGCCGGACAGGGGGGAACAATGAGCAGTTCTTC. It translates to CASSRTGGNNEQFF.

The gene calls are TRBV10-1 and TRBJ2-7, with a tentative D call TRBD1 (6 bases). The CDR3 has 14 amino acids. V dropped 0 bases and J dropped 6 bases, with 12 bases sitting between them. Looked up from germline, CDR1 is WNHNN and CDR2 is SYGVQD (reference sequence). The CDR3 DNA sequence: TGCGCCAGCAGTGAGTCCAGGACAGATACCGAGCAGTACTTC. It yields the protein CASSESRTDTEQYF.

The V and J genes are TRBV12-5 and TRBJ2-1; 14 bases map to TRBD2. Trimming removed 5 bases from V and 7 bases from J; junction bases left unmatched: 10. Per the germline V gene, CDR1 is LGHNT and CDR2 is FRNRAP. The CDR3 runs 17 residues. This chain's CDR3 is CASGPNLGLAGGNEQFF. The CDR3 DNA reads as TGTGCTAGTGGTCCGAACCTCGGACTAGCGGGAGGTAATGAGCAGTTCTTC.

The CDR3 protein is CASSLGQGHQPQHF. In nucleotides, the CDR3 is TGTGCCAGCAGCTTGGGACAGGGTCATCAGCCCCAGCATTTT. The J gene is TRBJ1-5, the V gene TRBV7-6, with 9 bases matching TRBD1. The germline CDR1 and CDR2 sequences are SGHVS and FNYEAQ. The ends lost 3 bases at V and 5 bases at J; junction bases unmatched: 2. There are 14 residues in the CDR3.

The chain employs TRBV30 and TRBJ1-2, with TRBD1 identical over 10 bases. The trim removed 2 bases at V and 6 bases at J, leaving 3 bases unmatched. This CDR3 region has 13 residues. Germline loops: CDR1 GTSNPN, CDR2 SVGIG (reference sequence). This CDR3 reads CAWSQGQGDGYTF. The CDR3 region has the DNA TGTGCCTGGAGTCAAGGACAGGGGGATGGCTACACCTTC.

The V gene is TRBV7-9, the J gene TRBJ1-1, with a possible D match to TRBD1 (5 bases). The CDR3 runs 15 residues. V was cut by 2 bases and J by 6 bases, with 16 bases left in between. Germline V gene lookup returns CDR1 SEHNR and CDR2 FQNEAQ (reference sequence). The CDR3 here is CASSLTRGAIPEAFF. Here the CDR3 DNA reads TGTGCCAGCAGCTTAACAAGGGGCGCTATCCCTGAAGCTTTCTTT.

To note about this clone: This sample also contains other DNA sequences that code for the same CDR3. The V and J genes are TRBV5-1 and TRBJ1-4, with a tentative D call TRBD1 (5 bases). Trimming took 4 bases from V and 2 from J, leaving 9 bases between them. Germline loops: CDR1 SGHRS, CDR2 YFSETQ. CDR3 length: 14 residues. CDR3 bases: TGCGCCAGCAGCCCGGGGGGGACTAATGAAAAACTGTTTTTT. Its protein product is CASSPGGTNEKLFF.

The chain employs TRBV12-5 and TRBJ1-1; 8 nucleotides align to TRBD1. The length of the CDR3 is 16 residues. Germline V CDR1 and CDR2: LGHNT, FRNRAP. Trimming at V came to 3 bases and at J to 0 bases, leaving 6 bases not matched to a gene. The chain's CDR3 is CASGFPRGHMNTEAFF. The CDR3 coding sequence is TGTGCTAGTGGTTTCCCCAGGGGGCACATGAACACTGAAGCTTTCTTT.